This TCR beta chain was captured by sequencing in a study of T cell responses to AZD1222 COVID-19 vaccine. Deletions cut 1 base from V and 8 bases from J, with 4 bases between. The CDR3 is 11 residues long. Germline V lookup: CDR1 SGHNT, CDR2 YENEEA. Study results and caveats: Of the AZD1222 recipients, only 5 or 6 were seropositive at baseline. There were mostly white British donors and more females than males, and clonal diversity was possibly underestimated. Repertoire collection took place solely once the T cell response had peaked.

Second-dose intervals near 4 or 12 weeks were combined. Comments on this clone: The antigen is undetermined.

Profiled with immunoSEQ multiplex PCR; TCRdb holds only in-frame clones, not every one. The data contain 70,000 or so clones, under 90% of them singletons. This chain links TRBV11-3 with TRBJ2-3, with D unresolved. The sequence came from an adult who received the AZD1222 COVID-19 vaccine. Here the sequenced sample was peripheral blood, taken 28 days after the second AZD1222 dose. Here the CDR3 reads CASSLGGTQYF. For the CDR3, the DNA is TGTGCCAGCAGCTTAGGGGGTACGCAGTATTTT.